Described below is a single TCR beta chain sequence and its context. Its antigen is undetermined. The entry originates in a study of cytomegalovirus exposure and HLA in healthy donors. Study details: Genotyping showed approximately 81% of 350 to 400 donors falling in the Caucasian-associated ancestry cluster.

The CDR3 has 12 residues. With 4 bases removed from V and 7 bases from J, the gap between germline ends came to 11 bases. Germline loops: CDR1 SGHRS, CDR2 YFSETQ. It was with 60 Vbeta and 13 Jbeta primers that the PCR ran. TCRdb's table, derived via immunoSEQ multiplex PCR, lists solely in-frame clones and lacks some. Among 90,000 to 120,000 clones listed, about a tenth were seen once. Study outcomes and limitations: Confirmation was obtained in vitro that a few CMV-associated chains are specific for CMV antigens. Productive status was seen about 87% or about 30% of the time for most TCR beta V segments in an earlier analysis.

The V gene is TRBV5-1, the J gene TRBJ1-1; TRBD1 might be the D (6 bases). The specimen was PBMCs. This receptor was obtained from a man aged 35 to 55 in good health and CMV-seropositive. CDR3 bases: TGCGCCAGCAGCGCAACAGGGAGTGAAGCTTTCTTT. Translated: CASSATGSEAFF.